This is a list of T cell receptor beta chains from one sample in a study of blood T cells in healthy people across ages. TCRdb ran MiXCR on the 5' RACE reads and lists one entry per CDR3 protein. The sample includes fewer than 950,000 distinct CDR3 sequences, around 34% of them seen just once. The sample consisted of blood. The receptors come from a man aged 18 to 30 in good health. CDR3s include the opening cysteine and the closing phenylalanine or tryptophan. A D gene is named only where the DNA matches it firmly. A clone size is listed for some rows: how often the clone was seen (once, few, many), or a class if it is expanded.

abundance | j_gene | v_gene | d_gene | CDR3nt | CDR3aa
few | TRBJ2-1 | TRBV14 | - | TGTGCCAGCAGCCAAGCGCGGAATGAGCAGTTCTTC | CASSQARNEQFF
- | TRBJ2-7 | TRBV4-3 | TRBD1 | TGCGCCTGCAGCCAGGGGACAGGGGATCCCTACGAGCAGTACTTC | CACSQGTGDPYEQYF
- | TRBJ2-4 | TRBV28 | - | TGTGCCAGCATCGGCGGGGACAGCAAAAACATTCAGTACTTC | CASIGGDSKNIQYF
- | TRBJ2-7 | TRBV28 | - | TGTGCCAGCAGTTTTGATAAGGGACCCCGAAGGTACGAGCAGTACTTC | CASSFDKGPRRYEQYF
few | TRBJ2-1 | TRBV19 | - | TGTGCCAGTAACTACCCGGGGAATGAGCAGTTCTTC | CASNYPGNEQFF
- | TRBJ2-1 | TRBV3-1 | TRBD2 | TGTGCCAGCAGCCCCGTCCTAGCGGGGGGCTTCCCAGAGCGGTTCTTC | CASSPVLAGGFPERFF
- | TRBJ1-3 | TRBV5-5 | - | TGTGCCAGCAGCTTGGCCTGGGGAGGGCCTGGAAACACCATATATTTT | CASSLAWGGPGNTIYF
- | TRBJ2-7 | TRBV5-5 | - | TGTGCCAGCAGCTTGGGCGTAAGGACCGTGTCCTACGAGCAGTACTTC | CASSLGVRTVSYEQYF
few | TRBJ2-3 | TRBV20-1 | TRBD1 | TGCAGTGCTCAAGTTCTCGGACAGGGCGAGTATTTT | CSAQVLGQGEYF
few | TRBJ1-1 | TRBV28 | TRBD1 | TGTGCCAGCAGTCCCCCGGGACAGGGGGGCCCGAACACTGAAGCTTTCTTT | CASSPPGQGGPNTEAFF
few | TRBJ2-1 | TRBV5-6 | - | TGTGCCAGCAGCTTTTTTGGGGGCAATGAGCAGTTCTTC | CASSFFGGNEQFF
- | TRBJ1-5 | TRBV28 | - | TGTGCCAGCAGTTCCCCGGGTACGATCAATCAGCCCCAGCATTTT | CASSSPGTINQPQHF
few | TRBJ1-6 | TRBV20-1 | - | TGCAGTGCTAGTCCCGGACAGAACTCCTATAATTCACCCCTCCACTTT | CSASPGQNSYNSPLHF
- | TRBJ1-3 | TRBV6-7 | - | TGTGCCAGCAGTGTAGCAGGGTATGGAAACACCATATATTTT | CASSVAGYGNTIYF
- | TRBJ1-1 | TRBV7-9 | TRBD1 | TGTGCCAGCATCAGGGGGTCGGGCACTGAAGCTTTCTTT | CASIRGSGTEAFF
- | TRBJ1-5 | TRBV5-5 | - | TGTGCCAGCAGCTGTGTGGTCGGGGACAATCAGCCCCAGCATTTT | CASSCVVGDNQPQHF
many | TRBJ2-3 | TRBV5-1 | TRBD1 | TGCGCCACCGCTGGACAGGGCACAGATACGCAGTATTTT | CATAGQGTDTQYF
few | TRBJ1-1 | TRBV5-5 | - | TGTGCCAGCAGCTTGATGTTGAGTCGAGCTTTCTTT | CASSLMLSRAFF
- | TRBJ2-7 | TRBV20-1 | TRBD2 | TGCAGTGCTAGCGGGGGGGACGACGAGCAGTACTTC | CSASGGDDEQYF
few | TRBJ2-4 | TRBV7-9 | - | TGTGCCAGCAGCAGGGCCGAGAATGGGAACATTCGGTACTTC | CASSRAENGNIRYF
- | TRBJ2-1 | TRBV4-2 | - | TGTGCCAGCAGCCAAGAGCCAACAGGGTGGAACTCTGGTGAGCAGTTCTTC | CASSQEPTGWNSGEQFF
- | TRBJ1-1 | TRBV6-1 | - | TGTGCCAGCAGTGGTTCAGGGAGAGACACTGAAGCTTTCTTT | CASSGSGRDTEAFF
- | TRBJ2-1 | TRBV20-1 | - | TGCAGTGCTAGAGCCCCCGGTCCAGTGGAGCAGTTCTTC | CSARAPGPVEQFF
few | TRBJ1-5 | TRBV7-9 | - | TGTGCCAGCAGCTCAGAGGGGGTACGACAGCCCCAGCATTTT | CASSSEGVRQPQHF
- | TRBJ2-7 | TRBV12-3/TRBV12-4 | TRBD1 | TGTGCCAGCAGCATCTCCGGGACAGACTACAATGAGCAGTACTTC | CASSISGTDYNEQYF
- | TRBJ2-7 | TRBV5-1 | - | TGCGCCAGCAGCTTGGAAATAGGTGCAGGGTTCTACGAGCAGTACTTC | CASSLEIGAGFYEQYF
many | TRBJ1-5 | TRBV27 | - | TGTGCCAGCAGCCCGGGGGGGTTCGGCAATCAGCCCCAGCATTTT | CASSPGGFGNQPQHF
- | TRBJ2-1 | TRBV29-1 | - | TGCAGCGTTGAAGTGGTACCCTTAAACAATGAGCAGTTCTTC | CSVEVVPLNNEQFF
many | TRBJ2-3 | TRBV9 | - | TGTGCCAGCAGCGTAGGACAACGAGATACGCAGTATTTT | CASSVGQRDTQYF
- | TRBJ1-1 | TRBV5-1 | TRBD1 | TGCGCCAGCAGCGGGGACAGGAACACTGAAGCTTTCTTT | CASSGDRNTEAFF
few | TRBJ2-3 | TRBV7-9 | TRBD2 | TGTGCCAGCAGCCCGAGGACTAGCGGGGGGGCCGAAGATACGCAGTATTTT | CASSPRTSGGAEDTQYF
few | TRBJ1-2 | TRBV12-3/TRBV12-4 | - | TGTGCCAGCAGTTTAGGGGCTCGGCAGCTTAACTATGGCTACACCTTC | CASSLGARQLNYGYTF
- | TRBJ2-2 | TRBV7-3 | TRBD2 | TGTGCCAGCAGCTTACTGGGGGGGGATAACACCGGGGAGCTGTTTTTT | CASSLLGGDNTGELFF
- | TRBJ2-1 | TRBV29-1 | TRBD2 | TGCAGCGTTGAGCGCGCGGGGGGGTTTTCCTACAATGAGCAGTTCTTC | CSVERAGGFSYNEQFF
many | TRBJ2-7 | TRBV7-2 | - | TGTGCCAGCAGCTTAGCAGACAGTCGATCCGCCGAGCAGTACTTC | CASSLADSRSAEQYF
- | TRBJ1-1 | TRBV3-1 | - | TGTGCCAGCAGCCAAGTTGATTTGAAGGCTGAAGCTTTCTTT | CASSQVDLKAEAFF
few | TRBJ1-2 | TRBV12-3/TRBV12-4 | - | TGTGCCAGCAGTTTAAGGGTAGGGCCTAACTATGGCTACACCTTC | CASSLRVGPNYGYTF
many | TRBJ2-1 | TRBV24-1 | - | TGTGCCACCAGTAGTGACAATGAGCAGTTCTTC | CATSSDNEQFF
- | TRBJ2-1 | TRBV3-1 | TRBD2 | TGTGCCAGCAGCCAAGCAAGGCTAGCGGGGAATGAGCAGTTCTTC | CASSQARLAGNEQFF
many | TRBJ2-2 | TRBV6-5 | - | TGTGCCAGCAGCCGGGCCGGGGAGCTGTTTTTT | CASSRAGELFF
many | TRBJ1-6 | TRBV5-1 | - | TGCGCCAGCAGCCCGGGGGGCAGGGAGAATAATTCACCCCTCCACTTT | CASSPGGRENNSPLHF
few | TRBJ2-1 | TRBV20-1 | - | TGCAGTGCTAGTATGCGGGACGGACAGCGGATGGGGAATGAGCAGTTCTTC | CSASMRDGQRMGNEQFF
many | TRBJ2-1 | TRBV6-5 | TRBD1 | TGTGCCAGCAGTTATCAGGCCGGGACAGGGAATGAGCAGTTCTTC | CASSYQAGTGNEQFF
many | TRBJ2-1 | TRBV5-1 | TRBD1 | TGCGCCAGCAGCTTGGGGACCGGGACAGACTACAATGAGCAGTTCTTC | CASSLGTGTDYNEQFF
few | TRBJ1-2 | TRBV4-3 | TRBD1 | TGCGCCAGCAGCCACCAGACAGGGGATGCCTATGGCTACACCTTC | CASSHQTGDAYGYTF
- | TRBJ2-3 | TRBV5-1 | - | TGCGCCAGCATCCGTGGCGGGGGCACAGATACGCAGTATTTC | CASIRGGGTDTQYF
- | TRBJ2-5 | TRBV15 | TRBD2 | TGTGCCACCAGCACAATAGCGGGGGGTCGACAAGAGACCCAGTACTTC | CATSTIAGGRQETQYF
few | TRBJ2-1 | TRBV20-1 | TRBD2 | TGCAGTGCTAGAGATGGGGCGGGGGGTGAGCAGTTCTTC | CSARDGAGGEQFF
few | TRBJ2-2 | TRBV3-1 | - | TGTGCCAGCAGTTCTCCGAACACCGGGGAGCTGTTTTTT | CASSSPNTGELFF
- | TRBJ2-3 | TRBV29-1 | TRBD2 | TGCAGCGTTGAAACTAGCGGGAGCGTCGGTACGCAGTATTTT | CSVETSGSVGTQYF
- | TRBJ2-7 | TRBV10-3 | - | TGTGCCATCAGTGAGAGGGGGAAGAACTCCTACGAGCAGTACTTC | CAISERGKNSYEQYF
few | TRBJ1-1 | TRBV20-1 | - | TGCAGTGCTGGAGGATGGGGAAACACTGAAGCTTTCTTT | CSAGGWGNTEAFF
- | TRBJ2-7 | TRBV14 | - | TGTGCCAGCAGCCAAGGAATACAGGGCAGTTACGAGCAGTACTTC | CASSQGIQGSYEQYF
- | TRBJ1-2 | TRBV7-8 | - | TGTGCCAGCAGCTTAGTCGGGGTGCCGGATGGCTACACCTTC | CASSLVGVPDGYTF
- | TRBJ1-2 | TRBV6-5 | TRBD1 | TGTGCCAGCAGTTACATCAGCAGGGGGCCTCTGGATGGCTACACCTTC | CASSYISRGPLDGYTF
many | TRBJ1-2 | TRBV12-3/TRBV12-4 | - | TGTGCCAGCGGCGATGGGCCTTTGGGCTACACCTTC | CASGDGPLGYTF